This T cell receptor (beta chain) is from a study of CD8+ T cells in alopecia areata. The sample's treatment: oral pan-JAK inhibitor, 5-10 mg twice daily. Samples from alopecia areata patients were lesional scalp punch biopsies and peripheral blood. V shed 3 bases and J shed 5 bases, with 22 bases lying between them. CDR3 length: 16 amino acids. Germline CDR1 is SQVTM and CDR2 is ANQGSEA. cDNA serving as the sequencing template came from extracted, reverse transcribed RNA. The table came from immunoSEQ multiplex PCR; TCRdb's copy has only in-frame clones and leaves some out. The top ten hold approximately 1.3% of the sample, which has 150,000 to 200,000 clones, under 80% seen once.

Sequenced here: CD4+ T cells sorted from blood, sampled at roughly week 49, from a patient treated with tofacitinib. V gene TRBV29-1 combines with J gene TRBJ2-5; tentative D call: TRBD2 (6 bases). The sequence was collected from a human donor with alopecia areata. This CDR3 is CSVDPRAGTDLETQYF. The CDR3 DNA is TGCAGCGTTGACCCGCGGGCGGGAACCGATCTGGAGACCCAGTACTTC.